This TCR beta chain was sequenced in a study of CD8 T cells in ankylosing spondylitis. Study-wide findings and caveats: A CD8+ phenotype characterized the disease-linked clones, which were relatively rare in peripheral blood. Characteristic, it appeared, of ankylosing spondylitis blood was a TCR beta motif of roughly eight highly homologous variants.

On this clonotype itself: The antigen is not known.

The authors made TCR beta libraries by quantitative 5'-RACE with molecular barcodes. TCRdb passed the 5' RACE reads through MiXCR, listing each CDR3 protein once. The data show 700,000 or so distinct CDR3 sequences, roughly 19% seen once. Material: blood, either unsorted or a sorted T cell fraction (not recorded which). This clonotype was obtained from a male donor with ankylosing spondylitis.

CDR3 DNA: TGCGCCAGCAGCCAACAAGAGTTATTACGGGGCACAGATACGCAGTATTTT. Its translation is CASSQQELLRGTDTQYF. V usage is TRBV4-1 and J usage is TRBJ2-3, with D hard to call. With 2 bases removed from V and 1 base from J, the gap between germline ends came to 16 bases. Looked up from germline, CDR1 is MGHRA and CDR2 is YSYEKL. There are 17 residues in the CDR3.